This TCR beta chain is from a study of identical twins. Study-level findings and limits: The abundant beta clonotypes from cord blood had fewer insertions, and memory repertoires had none of this.

Through template switching, a universal primer site was introduced, and the cDNA contained unique molecular identifiers. TCRdb reprocessed the 5' RACE reads with MiXCR, giving one entry per CDR3 protein. The table has about 240,000 distinct CDR3 sequences, approximately 6.8% seen once. Of note for this clonotype: Its specificity is unknown.

The germline CDR1 and CDR2 sequences are MNHEY and SMNVEV (reference sequence). The CDR3 is made up of 17 amino acids. The V segment lost 2 bases and the J segment 5 bases; nucleotides outside the gene matches: 12. These records were also assigned to another study, of yellow fever vaccine responses in identical twins.

This rearrangement joins TRBV27 to TRBJ2-1; 7 nucleotides match TRBD1. The clonotype originates from a woman aged 18-29 years in good health. The sequenced sample consisted of CD8+ T cells sorted from blood. DNA for the CDR3: TGTGCCAGCAGTTTAAGTCTAAGGGGACAGCTTGACAATGAGCAGTTCTTC. Amino acid sequence: CASSLSLRGQLDNEQFF.